The clone carrying this T cell receptor (beta chain) came up a few times. The antigen remains undetermined. This entry comes from a study of early T cells in non-severe SARS-CoV-2 infection. Study results and caveats: Comparison of clonotypes with VDJdb favored anti-spike CD8 responses while missing private and CD4 specificities.

TCRdb analysed the 5' RACE reads with MiXCR anew, one entry per CDR3 protein. Here the sample spans some 66,000 distinct CDR3 sequences, 9.1% being singletons. V lost 6 bases to trimming and J lost 1 base, with 16 bases between them. Germline V CDR1 and CDR2: DFQATT, SNEGSKA (reference sequence). This CDR3 contains 14 residues. This chain links TRBV20-1 with TRBJ2-7; D not certain. What was sequenced was whole blood. The TCR originated in an adult who was a healthcare worker with PCR-confirmed SARS-CoV-2 infection or an uninfected control (not recorded which). CDR3 nucleotides: TGCAGTGCCACCGGCCGTTTTGGGTCCTACGAGCAGTACTTC. This codes for CSATGRFGSYEQYF.